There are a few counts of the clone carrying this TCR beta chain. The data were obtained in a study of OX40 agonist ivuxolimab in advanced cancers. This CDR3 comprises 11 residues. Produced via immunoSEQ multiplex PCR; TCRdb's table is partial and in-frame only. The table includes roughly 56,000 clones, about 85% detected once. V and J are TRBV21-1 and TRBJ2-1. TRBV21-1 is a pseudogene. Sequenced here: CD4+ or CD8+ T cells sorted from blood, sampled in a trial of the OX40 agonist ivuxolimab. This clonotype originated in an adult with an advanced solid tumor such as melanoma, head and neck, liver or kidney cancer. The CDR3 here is CASSSSFEQFF. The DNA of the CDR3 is TGTGCCAGCAGCTCAAGTTTTGAGCAGTTCTTC.